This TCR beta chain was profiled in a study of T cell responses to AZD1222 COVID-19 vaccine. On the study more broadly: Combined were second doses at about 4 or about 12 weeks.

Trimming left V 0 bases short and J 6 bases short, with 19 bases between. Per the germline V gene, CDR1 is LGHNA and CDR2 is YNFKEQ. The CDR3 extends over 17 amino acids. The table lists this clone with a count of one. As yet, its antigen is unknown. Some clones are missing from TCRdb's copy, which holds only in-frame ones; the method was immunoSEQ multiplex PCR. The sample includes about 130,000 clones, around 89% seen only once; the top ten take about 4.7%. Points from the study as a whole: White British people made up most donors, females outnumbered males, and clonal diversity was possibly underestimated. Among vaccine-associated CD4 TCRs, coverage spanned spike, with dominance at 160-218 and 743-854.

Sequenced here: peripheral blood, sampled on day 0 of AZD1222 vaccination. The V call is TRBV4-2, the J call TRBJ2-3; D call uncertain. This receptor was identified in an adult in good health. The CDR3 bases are TGTGCCAGCAGCCAAGATCCCCGACTCAGTCTTCTCGATACGCAGTATTTT. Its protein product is CASSQDPRLSLLDTQYF.